This note documents a single T cell receptor (beta chain) sequence. These data belong to a study of technical replicates of blood from a few donors. CDR1 and CDR2 (germline): SGHKS, YYEKEE (reference sequence). This CDR3 is built from 15 residues. V lost 4 bases, J lost 2 bases, and 4 bases stayed unmatched. Data came from immunoSEQ multiplex PCR; TCRdb stores just in-frame clones and leaves some out. Among more than 70,000 clones, approximately 90% were seen once, and the ten largest hold 0.27%. Sequencing was carried out using T cells isolated from PBMCs. The chain uses TRBV5-5 and TRBJ1-5; 9 nucleotides match TRBD1. The TCR originated in a human donor in good health. Here the CDR3 reads CASSRWTGGNQPQHF. The CDR3 region has the DNA TGTGCCAGCAGCAGATGGACAGGGGGCAATCAGCCCCAGCATTTT.